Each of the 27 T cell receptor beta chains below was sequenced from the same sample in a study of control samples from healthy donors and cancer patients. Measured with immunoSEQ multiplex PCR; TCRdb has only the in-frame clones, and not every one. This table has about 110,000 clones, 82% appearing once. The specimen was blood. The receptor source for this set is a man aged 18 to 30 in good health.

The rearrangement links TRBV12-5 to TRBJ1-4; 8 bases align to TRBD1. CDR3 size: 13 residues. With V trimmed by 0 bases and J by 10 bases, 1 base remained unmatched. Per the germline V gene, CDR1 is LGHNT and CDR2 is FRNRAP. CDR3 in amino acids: CASGLVQGGKLFF. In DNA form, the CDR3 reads TGTGCTAGTGGTTTGGTACAGGGGGGAAAACTGTTTTTT.

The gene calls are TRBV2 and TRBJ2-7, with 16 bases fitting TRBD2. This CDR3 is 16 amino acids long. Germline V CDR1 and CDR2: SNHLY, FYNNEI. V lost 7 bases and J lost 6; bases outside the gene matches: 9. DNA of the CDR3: TGTGCCAGCACATACGGGACTAGCGGGGGGGCCGTCGAGCAGTACGTC. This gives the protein CASTYGTSGGAVEQYV.

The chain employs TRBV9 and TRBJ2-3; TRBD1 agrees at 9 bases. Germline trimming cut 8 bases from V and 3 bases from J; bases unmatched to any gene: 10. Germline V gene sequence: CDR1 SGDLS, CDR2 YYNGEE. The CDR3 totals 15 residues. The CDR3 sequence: CASQSDRGETDTQYF. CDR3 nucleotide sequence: TGTGCCAGTCAGAGCGACAGGGGGGAGACAGATACGCAGTATTTT.

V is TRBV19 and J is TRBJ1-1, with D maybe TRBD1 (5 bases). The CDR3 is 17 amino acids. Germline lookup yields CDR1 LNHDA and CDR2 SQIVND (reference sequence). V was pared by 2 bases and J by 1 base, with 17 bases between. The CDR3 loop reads CASSIMAGRGANTEAFF. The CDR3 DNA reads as TGTGCCAGTAGTATAATGGCGGGACGAGGGGCGAACACTGAAGCTTTCTTT.

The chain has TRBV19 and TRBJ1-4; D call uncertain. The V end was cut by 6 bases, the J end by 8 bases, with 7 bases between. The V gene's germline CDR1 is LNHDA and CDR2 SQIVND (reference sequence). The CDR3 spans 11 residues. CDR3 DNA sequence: TGTGCCAGTAGAGTGGGGGAAAAACTGTTTTTT. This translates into CASRVGEKLFF.

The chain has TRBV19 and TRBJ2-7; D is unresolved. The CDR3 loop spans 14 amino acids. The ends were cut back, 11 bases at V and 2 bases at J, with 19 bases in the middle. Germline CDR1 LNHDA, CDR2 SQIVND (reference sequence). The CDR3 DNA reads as TGTGCCCGACCTGAGGCCGACGACGCCTACGAGCAGTACTTC. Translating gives CARPEADDAYEQYF.

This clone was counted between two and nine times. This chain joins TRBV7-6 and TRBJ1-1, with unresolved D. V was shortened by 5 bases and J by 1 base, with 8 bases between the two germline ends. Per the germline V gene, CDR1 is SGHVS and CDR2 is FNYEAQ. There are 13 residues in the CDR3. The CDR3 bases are TGTGCCAGCAGCGTATCGGCGAACACTGAAGCTTTCTTT. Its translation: CASSVSANTEAFF. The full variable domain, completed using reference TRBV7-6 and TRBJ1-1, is GAGVSQSPRYKVTKRGQDVALRCDPISGHVSLYWYRQALGQGPEFLTYFNYEAQQDKSGLPNDRFSAERPEGSISTLTIQRTEQRDSAMYRCASSVSANTEAFFGQGTRLTVV.

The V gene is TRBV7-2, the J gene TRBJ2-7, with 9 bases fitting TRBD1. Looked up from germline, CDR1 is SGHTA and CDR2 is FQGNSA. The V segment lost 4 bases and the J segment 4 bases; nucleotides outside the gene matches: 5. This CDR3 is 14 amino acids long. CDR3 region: CASSSGTGRYEQYF. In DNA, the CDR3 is TGTGCCAGCAGCTCCGGGACAGGGAGGTACGAGCAGTACTTC.

In nucleotides, the CDR3 is TGTGCCAGCAGCTTAGCCGGGACCCTGAACACTGAAGCTTTCTTT. This gives the protein CASSLAGTLNTEAFF. The chain carries TRBV7-8 and TRBJ1-1; tentative D call: TRBD1 (5 bases). The V end was cut by 0 bases, the J end by 0 bases, with 8 bases between. The CDR3 sequence is 15 residues long. CDR1 is SGHVS, CDR2 FQNEAQ, per germline.

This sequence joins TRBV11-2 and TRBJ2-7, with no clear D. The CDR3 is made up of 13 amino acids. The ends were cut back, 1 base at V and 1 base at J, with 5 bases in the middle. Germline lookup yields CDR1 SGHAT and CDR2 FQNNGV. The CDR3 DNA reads TGTGCCAGCAGCTTAGGCCCTTCCTACGAGCAGTACTTC. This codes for CASSLGPSYEQYF.

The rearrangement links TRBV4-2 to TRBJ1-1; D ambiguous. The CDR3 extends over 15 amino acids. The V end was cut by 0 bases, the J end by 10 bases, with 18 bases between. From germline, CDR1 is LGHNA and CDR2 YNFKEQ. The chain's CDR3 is CASSQDLSGTRGAFF. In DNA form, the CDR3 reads TGTGCCAGCAGCCAAGATCTAAGCGGTACCCGTGGAGCTTTCTTT.

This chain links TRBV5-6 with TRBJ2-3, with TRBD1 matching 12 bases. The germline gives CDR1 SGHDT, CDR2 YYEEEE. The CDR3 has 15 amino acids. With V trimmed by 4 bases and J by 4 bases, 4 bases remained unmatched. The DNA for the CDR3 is TGTGCCAGCAGCCTTGGGACAGGGGGCGCAGATACGCAGTATTTT. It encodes CASSLGTGGADTQYF.

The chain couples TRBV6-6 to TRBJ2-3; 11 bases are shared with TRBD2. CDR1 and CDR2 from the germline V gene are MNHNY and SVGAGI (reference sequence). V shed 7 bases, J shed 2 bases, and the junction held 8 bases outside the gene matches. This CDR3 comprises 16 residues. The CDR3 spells CASTLTSGGTTDTQYF. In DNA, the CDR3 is TGTGCCAGCACCCTAACTAGCGGGGGCACCACAGATACGCAGTATTTT.

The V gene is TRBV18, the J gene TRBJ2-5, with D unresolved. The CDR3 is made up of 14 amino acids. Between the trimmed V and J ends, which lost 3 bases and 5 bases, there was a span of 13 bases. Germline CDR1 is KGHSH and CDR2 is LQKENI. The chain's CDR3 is CASSPGRSPETQYF. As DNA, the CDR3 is TGTGCCAGCTCACCTGGAAGATCCCCGGAGACCCAGTACTTC.

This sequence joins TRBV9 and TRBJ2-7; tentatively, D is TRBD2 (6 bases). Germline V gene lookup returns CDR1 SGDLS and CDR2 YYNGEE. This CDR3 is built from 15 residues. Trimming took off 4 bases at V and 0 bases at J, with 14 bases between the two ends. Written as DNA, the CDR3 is TGTGCCAGCAGCCTAGAGCCCGGGAGCTCCTACGAGCAGTACTTC. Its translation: CASSLEPGSSYEQYF. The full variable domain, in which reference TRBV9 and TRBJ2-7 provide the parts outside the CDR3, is DSGVTQTPKHLITATGQRVTLRCSPRSGDLSVYWYQQSLDQGLQFLIQYYNGEERAKGNILERFSAQQFPDLHSELNLSSLELGDSALYFCASSLEPGSSYEQYFGPGTRLTVT.

The CDR3 sequence is CASSLTSGGAGYEQYV. As DNA, the CDR3 is TGTGCCAGCAGCCTGACTAGCGGGGGTGCCGGCTACGAGCAGTACGTC. This sequence joins TRBV11-2 and TRBJ2-7; TRBD2 aligns across 12 bases. The CDR3 is 16 amino acids. Germline V gene data show CDR1 as SGHAT and CDR2 as FQNNGV. The trim removed 5 bases at V and 3 bases at J, leaving 8 bases unmatched.

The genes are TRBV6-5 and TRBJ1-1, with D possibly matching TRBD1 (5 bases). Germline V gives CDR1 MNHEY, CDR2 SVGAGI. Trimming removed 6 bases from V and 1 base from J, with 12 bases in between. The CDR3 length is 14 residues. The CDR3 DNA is TGTGCCAGCAGCTCAGGGCTACGGAACACTGAAGCTTTCTTT. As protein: CASSSGLRNTEAFF.

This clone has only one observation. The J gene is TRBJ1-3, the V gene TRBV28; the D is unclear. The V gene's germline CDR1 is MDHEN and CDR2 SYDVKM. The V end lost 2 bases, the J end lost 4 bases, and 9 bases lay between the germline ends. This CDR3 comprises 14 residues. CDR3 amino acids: CASSLLGAGNTIYF. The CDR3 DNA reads TGTGCCAGCAGTTTACTGGGAGCGGGAAACACCATATATTTT.

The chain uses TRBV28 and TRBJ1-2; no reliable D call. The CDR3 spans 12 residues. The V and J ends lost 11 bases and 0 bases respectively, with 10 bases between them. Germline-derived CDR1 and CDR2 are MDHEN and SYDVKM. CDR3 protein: CAGHGANYGYTF. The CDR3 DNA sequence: TGTGCCGGGCATGGGGCTAACTATGGCTACACCTTC.

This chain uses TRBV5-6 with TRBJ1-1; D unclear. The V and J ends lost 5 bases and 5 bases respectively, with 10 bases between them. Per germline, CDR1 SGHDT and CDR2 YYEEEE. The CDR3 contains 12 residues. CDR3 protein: CASRAPGTEAFF. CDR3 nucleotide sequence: TGTGCCAGCAGGGCCCCCGGGACTGAAGCTTTCTTT. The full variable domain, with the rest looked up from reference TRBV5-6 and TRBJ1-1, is DAGVTQSPTHLIKTRGQQVTLRCSPKSGHDTVSWYQQALGQGPQFIFQYYEEEERQRGNFPDRFSGHQFPNYSSELNVNALLLGDSALYLCASRAPGTEAFFGQGTRLTVV.

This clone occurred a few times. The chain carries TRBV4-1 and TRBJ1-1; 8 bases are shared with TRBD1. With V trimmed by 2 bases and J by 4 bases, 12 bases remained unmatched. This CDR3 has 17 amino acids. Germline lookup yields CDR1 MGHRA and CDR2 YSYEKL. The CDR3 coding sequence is TGCGCCAGCAGCCAATTCCCCGAACAGGGGGTTGGCACTGAAGCTTTCTTT. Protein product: CASSQFPEQGVGTEAFF.

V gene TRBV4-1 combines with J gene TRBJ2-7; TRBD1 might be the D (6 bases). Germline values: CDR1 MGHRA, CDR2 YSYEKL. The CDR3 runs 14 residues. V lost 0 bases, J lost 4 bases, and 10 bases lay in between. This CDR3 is CASSQDRTGYEQYF. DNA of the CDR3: TGCGCCAGCAGCCAAGACCGAACAGGGTACGAGCAGTACTTC.

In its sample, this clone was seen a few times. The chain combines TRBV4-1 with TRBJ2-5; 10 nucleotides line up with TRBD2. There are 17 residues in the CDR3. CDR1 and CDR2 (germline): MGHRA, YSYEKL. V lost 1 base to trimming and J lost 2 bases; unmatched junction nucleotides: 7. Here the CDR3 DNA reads TGCGCCAGCAGCCAAGGTCCTAGCGGGGGAATACAAGAGACCCAGTACTTC. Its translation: CASSQGPSGGIQETQYF.

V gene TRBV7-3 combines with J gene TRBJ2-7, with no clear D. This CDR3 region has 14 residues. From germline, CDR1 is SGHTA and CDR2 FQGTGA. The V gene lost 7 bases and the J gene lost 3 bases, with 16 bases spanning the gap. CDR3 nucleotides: TGTGCCAGCACCACGGACGGGCCCTACTACGAGCAGTACTTC. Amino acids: CASTTDGPYYEQYF.

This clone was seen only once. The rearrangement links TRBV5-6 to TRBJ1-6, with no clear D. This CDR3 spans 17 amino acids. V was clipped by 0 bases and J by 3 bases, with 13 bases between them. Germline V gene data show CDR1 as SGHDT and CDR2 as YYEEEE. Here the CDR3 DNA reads TGTGCCAGCAGCTTGGACAAGGGAAGGAGCTATAATTCACCCCTCCACTTT. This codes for CASSLDKGRSYNSPLHF.

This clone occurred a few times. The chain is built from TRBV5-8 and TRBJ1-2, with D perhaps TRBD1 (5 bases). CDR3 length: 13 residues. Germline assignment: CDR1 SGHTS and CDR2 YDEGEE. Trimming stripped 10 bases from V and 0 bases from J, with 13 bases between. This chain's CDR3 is CAERGGANYGYTF. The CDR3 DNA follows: TGTGCCGAGCGCGGGGGAGCTAACTATGGCTACACCTTC. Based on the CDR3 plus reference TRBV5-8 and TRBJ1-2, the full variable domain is EAGVTQSPTHLIKTRGQQATLRCSPISGHTSVYWYQQALGLGLQFLLWYDEGEERNRGNFPPRFSGRQFPNYSSELNVNALELEDSALYLCAERGGANYGYTFGSGTRLTVV.

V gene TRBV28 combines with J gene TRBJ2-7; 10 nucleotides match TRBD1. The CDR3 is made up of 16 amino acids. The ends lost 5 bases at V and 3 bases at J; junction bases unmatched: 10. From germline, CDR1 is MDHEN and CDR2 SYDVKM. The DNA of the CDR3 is TGTGCCAGCAGTGGATCGACAGGGGGCTCCTACTACGAGCAGTACTTC. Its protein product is CASSGSTGGSYYEQYF.